This section outlines one T cell receptor beta chain sequence together with its context. Its antigen remains unidentified. Germline V gene data show CDR1 as WNHNN and CDR2 as SYGVQD (reference sequence). With 7 bases removed from V and 3 bases from J, the gap between germline ends came to 15 bases. CDR3 size: 14 residues. Axillary draining lymph nodes of breast cancer patients supplied the node samples. The sample is drawn from a study of breast tumors, draining lymph nodes, adjacent tissues. MiXCR, applied by TCRdb to the multiplex PCR reads, yields one record per CDR3 protein. The sample carries over 70,000 distinct CDR3 sequences, around 29% recorded once. Findings and limits, study-wide: Luminal-like breast cancer showed significantly greater tumor-nontumor repertoire similarity than basal-like breast cancer did. Compared with lymph nodes, tumors were less diverse; compared with nontumor tissue, more. That most tumor T cells come from lymph nodes remained unproven. Findings are consistent with lymph node origin and intratumoral expansion of most tumor T cells.

The receptor's source is a female donor with breast cancer. Some clones in this sample may be carry-over from other donors' samples. V is TRBV10-1 and J is TRBJ1-2; tentative D call: TRBD1 (5 bases). The sample consisted of axillary lymph node tissue. CDR3 protein: CASTINGTDYGYTF. The CDR3, as DNA: TGCGCCAGCACTATAAACGGGACGGACTATGGCTACACCTTC.